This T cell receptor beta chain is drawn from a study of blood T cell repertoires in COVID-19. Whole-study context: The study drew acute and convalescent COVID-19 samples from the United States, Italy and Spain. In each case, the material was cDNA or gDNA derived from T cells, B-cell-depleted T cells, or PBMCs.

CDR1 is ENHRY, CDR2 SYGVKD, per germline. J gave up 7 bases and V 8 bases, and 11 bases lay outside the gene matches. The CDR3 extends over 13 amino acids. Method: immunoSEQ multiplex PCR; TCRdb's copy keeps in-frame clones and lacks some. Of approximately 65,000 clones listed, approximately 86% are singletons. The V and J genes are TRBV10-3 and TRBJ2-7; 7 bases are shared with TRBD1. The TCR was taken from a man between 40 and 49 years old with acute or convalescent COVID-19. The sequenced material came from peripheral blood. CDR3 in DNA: TGTGCCATCGGAGCTAACAGGGGAGAGGAGCAGTACTTC. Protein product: CAIGANRGEEQYF.